This T cell receptor (beta chain) was sequenced for a study of blood T cell repertoires in COVID-19 (TCRdb year 2020). As for the study more broadly: Samples covering the acute and convalescent phases of COVID-19 were provided by collaborators in the United States, Italy and Spain. The repertoires were released in a freely available public database intended as a resource for research on the immune response to SARS-CoV-2. A de-identified subject ID, COVID-19 status, age in years and sex were almost always included in the sample metadata. The prospective study material was composed of cDNA or gDNA derived from T cells, B-cell-depleted T cells, or PBMCs. Samples were obtained from the ongoing ImmuneRACE study (first 160 participants) and from about 1,300 subjects provided by 6 global collaborators. Subjects who had been exposed to COVID-19, were actively infected with it, or had recovered from it provided the deeply sampled blood TCRbeta repertoires that made up the dataset. Where available, HLA class I and class II types were obtained from metadata supplied by the sample provider rather than from assay-based typing. General conclusions and limits of the study: Clinical and demographic metadata were provided uncurated, with the amount varying by source and participant.

The germline V gene encodes CDR1 SGHRS and CDR2 YFSETQ. V is pruned by 0 bases and J by 8 bases, leaving 2 bases of the junction without a gene match. The CDR3 measures 15 amino acids from cysteine to phenylalanine. Of the read, only the CDR3 DNA is kept; its 45 bases are in frame from base 1. Participants in the prospective study were aged 18 to 89 years, lived in approximately 26 United States geographic areas, and enrolled through a virtual design. Cohort assignment in the prospective study relied on participant-reported clinical history from a screening survey and a study questionnaire. Recovered participants in ImmuneRACE Cohort 3 were defined by two consecutive negative NP/OP PCR tests, clearance by a healthcare professional, or resolution of symptoms. In the prospective study, whole blood, serum and a nasopharyngeal or oropharyngeal swab were collected from each participant by mobile phlebotomists. Prospective study participants could optionally give additional blood draws and questionnaires over a roughly 2-month period. Before DNA extraction, blood samples from the prospective study were shipped at room temperature or frozen.

TCRbeta CDR3 regions were amplified from genomic DNA by means of the immunoSEQ Assay, a bias-controlled multiplex PCR. In the paper's pipeline: Nucleated cell counts per sample were estimated from amplification of reference gene primers within the assay. To quantify the absolute abundance of each unique TCRbeta CDR3 rearrangement, sequence reads were collapsed and filtered. For each sample, productive Simpson clonality was calculated as the square root of Simpson's diversity index over productive rearrangements. TCRdb took over this immuneACCESS table, retaining in-frame rearrangements with V and J assigned. Such tables are incomplete; in checked studies, under half of the missing clones stem from an unresolved V gene, and the remainder is unexplained. Clone size and V and J calls were adopted from that table, with D and trimming inferred from the DNA. The sample table contains 250,000 to 300,000 clones; only one count was recorded for 89% of them. The ten biggest clones cover about 1.7% of the sample.

Comments on this clone: There is no known antigen for this receptor. Per-base quality was not reported, and no clone a single base away is much larger than it.

Material: PBMCs or T cells enriched from blood (not recorded which). The rearrangement joined TRBV5-1 to TRBJ1-6, and 10 bases in between align with TRBD1. The sequence came from a woman in her thirties or forties who had recovered from COVID-19. The CDR3: CASSLEGQGHSPLHF. The DNA is TGCGCCAGCAGCTTGGAGGGACAGGGGCATTCACCCCTCCACTTT.